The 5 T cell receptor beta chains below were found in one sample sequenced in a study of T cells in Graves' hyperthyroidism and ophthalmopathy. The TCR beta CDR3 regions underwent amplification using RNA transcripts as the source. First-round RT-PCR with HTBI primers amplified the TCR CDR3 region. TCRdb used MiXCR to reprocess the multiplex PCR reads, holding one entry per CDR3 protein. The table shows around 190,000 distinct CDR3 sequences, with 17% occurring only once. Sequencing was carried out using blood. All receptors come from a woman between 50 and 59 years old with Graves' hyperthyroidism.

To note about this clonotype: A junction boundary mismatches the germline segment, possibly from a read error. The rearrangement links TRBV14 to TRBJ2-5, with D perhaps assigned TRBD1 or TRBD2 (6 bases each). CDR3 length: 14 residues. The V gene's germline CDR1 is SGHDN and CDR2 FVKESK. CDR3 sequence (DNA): TGTGCCAGCAGCCTGTCGGGACCGATCGTACGGGGGCACTTC. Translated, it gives CASSLSGPIVRGHF.

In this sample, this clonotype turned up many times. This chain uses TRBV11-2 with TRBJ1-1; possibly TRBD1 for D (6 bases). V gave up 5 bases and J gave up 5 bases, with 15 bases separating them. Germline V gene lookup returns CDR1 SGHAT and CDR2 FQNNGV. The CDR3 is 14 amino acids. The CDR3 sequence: CASSDSGTWTEAFF. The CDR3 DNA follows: TGTGCCAGCAGCGATTCAGGGACATGGACTGAAGCTTTCTTT.

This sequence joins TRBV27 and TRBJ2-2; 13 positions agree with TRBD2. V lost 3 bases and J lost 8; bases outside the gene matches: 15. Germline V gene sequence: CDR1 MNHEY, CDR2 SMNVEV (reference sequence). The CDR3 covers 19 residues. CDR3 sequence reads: CASSFRGLAGARGGGELFF. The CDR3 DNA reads TGTGCCAGCAGTTTCCGAGGACTAGCGGGAGCCCGAGGGGGGGGGGAGCTGTTTTTT.

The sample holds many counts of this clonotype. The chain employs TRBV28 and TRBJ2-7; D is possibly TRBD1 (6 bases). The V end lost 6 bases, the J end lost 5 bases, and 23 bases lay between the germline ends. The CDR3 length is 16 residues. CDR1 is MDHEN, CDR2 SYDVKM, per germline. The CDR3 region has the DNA TGTGCCAGCAGCCTACGATACAGGGAAAGAGCACACGAGCAGTACTTC. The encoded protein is CASSLRYRERAHEQYF. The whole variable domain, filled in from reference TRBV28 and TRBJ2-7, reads DVKVTQSSRYLVKRTGEKVFLECVQDMDHENMFWYRQDPGLGLRLIYFSYDVKMKEKGDIPEGYSVSREKKERFSLILESASTNQTSMYLCASSLRYRERAHEQYFGPGTRLTVT.

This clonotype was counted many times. The DNA of the CDR3 is TGTGCCAGCAGTGAAGGGACTAGCGGGGCTAGCACAGATACGCAGTATTTT. Protein sequence: CASSEGTSGASTDTQYF. The V gene is TRBV25-1, the J gene TRBJ2-3, with TRBD2 identical over 13 bases. Trimming removed 2 bases from V and 0 bases from J; junction bases left unmatched: 2. CDR3 length: 17 residues. Germline-derived CDR1 and CDR2 are MGHDK and SYGVNS.